The rows below give T cell receptor beta chains drawn from one sample of a study of T cell responses to AZD1222 COVID-19 vaccine. Generated by immunoSEQ multiplex PCR, the TCRdb table keeps only in-frame clones and is missing some. The sample gives more than 85,000 clones, roughly 87% of which show up once; 4% to 6% is in the top ten. Here the sequenced sample was peripheral blood, taken on day 0 of AZD1222 vaccination. The receptors originated from an adult in good health. Both conserved end residues are part of each CDR3. D genes are given only for firm matches. A clone size is listed for some rows: how often the clone was seen (once, few, many), or a class if it is expanded.

TRBV10-2	.	TRBD1	15	TRBJ1-2	TGCGCCAGCAGGTCCGGGACAGGGGCGTTCTATGGCTACACCTTC	CASRSGTGAFYGYTF
TRBV7-3	.	.	13	TRBJ1-1	TGTGCCAGCAGTAGGGAGGAGGGCGCGCGGGCTTTCTTT	CASSREEGARAFF
TRBV19	few	TRBD2	15	TRBJ2-5	TGTGCCAGTAGTATGGGGACTAGCGTCAGAGAGACCCAGTACTTC	CASSMGTSVRETQYF
TRBV1	few	.	18	TRBJ2-1	TGCACCAGCAGCCATAACGCCGGGACTAGCGGGGGGGACAATGAGCAGTTCTTC	CTSSHNAGTSGGDNEQFF
TRBV7-2	.	TRBD2	16	TRBJ2-7	TGTGCCAGCAGCCGGACTAGCGGGAGTCTGGGCTACGAGCAGTACTTC	CASSRTSGSLGYEQYF
TRBV6-2/TRBV6-3	.	.	15	TRBJ1-6	TGTGCCAGCAGTTACCTCCGGACGGCGAATTCACCCCTCCACTTT	CASSYLRTANSPLHF
TRBV27	.	.	14	TRBJ2-5	TGTGCCAGCAGTTTTGGAGGCGCTCCAGGGGCCCAGTACTTC	CASSFGGAPGAQYF
TRBV30	.	.	11	TRBJ1-3	TGTGCCTGGAACTCTGGAAACACCATATATTTT	CAWNSGNTIYF
TRBV28	few	.	15	TRBJ1-5	TGTGCCAGCAGAGATGGGACCGCGCGCCCTCAGCCCCAGCATTTT	CASRDGTARPQPQHF
TRBV6-5	.	TRBD2	13	TRBJ2-1	TGTGCCAGCAATAGCGGGGGGTGGGGGGAGCAGTTCTTC	CASNSGGWGEQFF
TRBV5-4	once	.	12	TRBJ2-7	TGTGCCAGCAGCTGGTCGGCTGGCGAGCAGTACTTC	CASSWSAGEQYF
TRBV19	.	.	13	TRBJ1-5	TGTGCCAGTAGTACTCAGGGCGACCAGCCCCAGCATTTT	CASSTQGDQPQHF
TRBV19	.	.	14	TRBJ1-1	TGTGCCAGTAGTAGGGCAGGAAGGAACACTGAAGCTTTCTTT	CASSRAGRNTEAFF
TRBV3-1/TRBV3-2	.	.	12	TRBJ1-1	TGTGCCAGCAGCCAAGGCAGGGGAGAAGCTTTCTTT	CASSQGRGEAFF
TRBV7-3	few	.	14	TRBJ2-2	TGTGCCAGCAGCGAAGGGGTTCGGCCCGGGGAGCTGTTTTTT	CASSEGVRPGELFF
TRBV23-1	.	TRBD2	15	TRBJ2-3	TGCGCCAGCAGTCAAAGGCGGGGGGGCACAGATACGCAGTATTTT	CASSQRRGGTDTQYF
TRBV3-1/TRBV3-2	.	.	14	TRBJ2-7	TGTGCCAGCAGCCAAGGAGAGATCCTCTACGAGCAGTACTTC	CASSQGEILYEQYF
TRBV5-1	.	TRBD2	17	TRBJ2-7	TGCGCCAGCAGCTTGGGTTCCAGTACTAGCGGGGAACTCGAGCAGTACTTC	CASSLGSSTSGELEQYF
TRBV27	.	.	15	TRBJ1-1	TGTGCCAGCAGTTTATATATTGGTGTGAACACTGAAGCTTTCTTT	CASSLYIGVNTEAFF
TRBV20-1	.	.	17	TRBJ2-2	TGCAGTGCTAGTGGTTTAGGTGGTAGGATGGACACCGGGGAGCTGTTTTTT	CSASGLGGRMDTGELFF
TRBV27	.	TRBD2	15	TRBJ2-1	TGTGCCAGCAGTCCAGCGGGAGCTCAAGCCAATGAGCAGTTCTTC	CASSPAGAQANEQFF
TRBV18	.	TRBD1	16	TRBJ1-6	TGTGCCAGCTCACCCCGGGACAGCGGATCCTTTTCACCCCTCCACTTT	CASSPRDSGSFSPLHF
TRBV6-2/TRBV6-3	.	TRBD2	15	TRBJ2-5	TGTGCCAGCAGTCGGCCCGGACTAGCGGGAGAGACCCAGTACTTC	CASSRPGLAGETQYF
TRBV7-9	.	.	17	TRBJ1-6	TGTGCCAGCACCAAAGGTGGGGAGGGCTTCGTTAATTCACCCCTCCACTTT	CASTKGGEGFVNSPLHF
TRBV3-1/TRBV3-2	.	.	15	TRBJ1-2	TGTGCCAGCAGCCATCGCCCGCAGGAGAACTATGGCTACACCTTC	CASSHRPQENYGYTF
TRBV7-3	.	.	14	TRBJ2-2	TGTGCCAGCAGCTTCGACAGCTACACCGGGGAGCTGTTTTTT	CASSFDSYTGELFF
TRBV4-2	.	TRBD1	17	TRBJ1-2	TGTGCCAGCAGCCACCCCGGGACAGGGGGGGAGGACTATGGCTACACCTTC	CASSHPGTGGEDYGYTF
TRBV18	once	TRBD1	17	TRBJ2-1	TGTGCCAGCTCACCACCGGTGGGACAAAAGGGGGCGGGTGAGCAGTTCTTC	CASSPPVGQKGAGEQFF
TRBV7-2	few	TRBD2	14	TRBJ2-7	TGTGCCAGCAGCTTAGCGGTTAGCGGGGGGGCTCAGTACTTC	CASSLAVSGGAQYF
TRBV11-2	.	TRBD1	16	TRBJ1-1	TGTGCCAGCAGCCTACTTGCCCAGACAGGGGACACTGAAGCTTTCTTT	CASSLLAQTGDTEAFF
TRBV25-1	.	TRBD2	18	TRBJ2-2	TGTGCCAGCAGTGGACTAGCGGGAGGGCCGGGTGGAGTCGGGGAGCTGTTTTTT	CASSGLAGGPGGVGELFF
TRBV19	.	TRBD1	18	TRBJ1-2	TGTGCCAGTAGTACCCCAACTGCCCTCGGACAGGGTCTCTATGGCTACACCTTC	CASSTPTALGQGLYGYTF
TRBV4-2	once	TRBD2	17	TRBJ2-4	TGTGCCAGCAGCCAAGATAGCCTAGCGGGAGTCGAAAACATTCAGTACTTC	CASSQDSLAGVENIQYF
TRBV27	.	TRBD2	16	TRBJ2-2	TGTGCCAGCAGTAGATATAGCGGGGGGGGCACCGGGGAGCTGTTTTTT	CASSRYSGGGTGELFF
TRBV2	few	.	11	TRBJ1-1	TGTGCCAGCAGCCTAAACGCTGAAGCTTTCTTT	CASSLNAEAFF
TRBV6-1	.	.	13	TRBJ1-1	TGTGCCAGCAGTGAAGACAGCTACACTGAAGCTTTCTTT	CASSEDSYTEAFF
TRBV12-3/TRBV12-4	.	.	12	TRBJ1-6	TGTGCCAGCAGTTCCCCAAATTCACCCCTCCACTTT	CASSSPNSPLHF
TRBV10-3	.	.	14	TRBJ1-6	TGTGCCATCAGTGATTCGGGACGCAATTCACCCCTCCACTTT	CAISDSGRNSPLHF
TRBV4-2	.	TRBD2	18	TRBJ2-1	TGTGCCAGCAGCCCGGGACTAGCGGGAGGGCCGGTAGGAAATGAGCAGTTCTTC	CASSPGLAGGPVGNEQFF
TRBV7-3	.	TRBD2	15	TRBJ2-5	TGTGCCAGCAGCTTAGAGCCTAGCGGGTGGGAGACCCAGTACTTC	CASSLEPSGWETQYF
TRBV6-5	.	.	16	TRBJ1-3	TGTGCCAGCAGTTACTTCGCGGGAAGCTCTGGAAACACCATATATTTT	CASSYFAGSSGNTIYF
TRBV9	.	.	14	TRBJ2-2	TGTGCCAGCAGCGTAGTTGGGGATAACGGGGAGCTGTTTTTT	CASSVVGDNGELFF
TRBV7-9	few	TRBD2	15	TRBJ2-3	TGTGCCAGCAGGGCGTCTAGCGGGAGCACAGATACGCAGTATTTT	CASRASSGSTDTQYF